This TCR beta chain appears in the sequencing data of a study of blood T cell repertoires in COVID-19. Background on the study: COVID-19 samples, acute and convalescent, were from the United States, Italy and Spain. T cells, B-cell-depleted T cells, or PBMCs provided the cDNA or gDNA that served as material.

Deletions cut 1 base from V and 0 bases from J, with 10 bases between. This CDR3 region has 15 residues. The germline V gene encodes CDR1 SGHRS and CDR2 YFSETQ. Only in-frame clones appear in the TCRdb table, and some are missing; sequencing was by immunoSEQ multiplex PCR. The profile shows about 66,000 clones, roughly nine tenths of them singletons. The TCR was taken from a human donor in a cohort sampled during active COVID-19. This rearrangement joins TRBV5-1 to TRBJ1-1; D is ambiguous. Material: peripheral blood. CDR3 sequence reads: CASSLTATLNTEAFF. Written as DNA, the CDR3 is TGCGCCAGCAGCTTGACAGCAACCCTGAACACTGAAGCTTTCTTT.